The TCR beta chain described here comes from a study of graft-versus-host responses after intestinal transplantation. Whole-study context: Anti-thymocyte globulin induction, then tacrolimus and steroids for around 3 years, went to all recipients.

Comment on this clone: Its matching antigen is unknown.

With 5 bases clipped from V and 4 bases from J, the junction kept 7 bases outside the gene matches. The CDR3 is made up of 15 amino acids. Germline loops: CDR1 MGHRA, CDR2 YSYEKL. General observations from the study: Clonal ratios of graft-versus-host to host-versus-graft in allografts were high for patients exhibiting graft-donor T cell macrochimerism. Detected in recipient marrow were GvH clones, some of which were first observed in ileum or blood.

Sequenced by immunoSEQ multiplex PCR; TCRdb stores in-frame clones only, minus some. The table shows about 110,000 clones, with around nine tenths occurring only once. The receptor was derived from a human donor who was the organ donor for an intestinal transplant. The genes are TRBV4-1 and TRBJ1-4; 7 bases are shared with TRBD1. Sequenced material: unstimulated CD4+ T cells sorted from spleen or lymph node cells, taken before transplant. The CDR3 region is CASSLYRGVNEKLFF. The CDR3 DNA reads as TGCGCCAGCAGCTTATACAGGGGTGTTAATGAAAAACTGTTTTTT.